The text below deals with one T cell receptor beta chain. The sample belongs to a study of response to subunit inactivated influenza vaccine. From the RT-PCR reads, TCRdb called clonotypes with MiXCR, one entry per CDR3 protein. This repertoire shows roughly 500,000 distinct CDR3 sequences, 15% to 20% found once; its top ten account for 3%. The CDR3 sequence is 20 residues long. V trimming: 5 bases; J trimming: 2 bases; junction bases outside the gene matches: 21. CDR1 is MNHNS and CDR2 is SASEGT in the germline V gene. The chain has TRBV6-1 and TRBJ2-5, with 9 positions matching TRBD2. This receptor was obtained from a man between 50 and 70 years old who received an inactivated influenza vaccine. The sample was CD4+ T cells sorted from PBMCs, taken roughly 24 months after vaccination. For the CDR3, the DNA is TGTGCCAGCAGTCCCCCGGGGGAGCGGGGGGCCCGAGGACTTCAAGAGACCCAGTACTTC. Translated, it gives CASSPPGERGARGLQETQYF.